This T cell receptor beta chain appears in the sequencing data of a study of blood T cell repertoires in COVID-19. Across the study: Sources were T cells, B-cell-depleted T cells, or PBMCs; the material itself was cDNA or gDNA.

From germline, CDR1 is LNHDA and CDR2 SQIVND (reference sequence). V was trimmed by 5 bases and J by 4 bases, leaving 18 bases between them. The CDR3 totals 15 residues. Sequencing was performed with immunoSEQ multiplex PCR; in TCRdb, only in-frame clones are kept and a portion is missing. The sample yields around 30,000 clones, 85% to 90% seen once. Material for sequencing was peripheral blood. The rearrangement uses TRBV19 and TRBJ2-7; TRBD2 is a possible D gene (6 bases). The TCR was taken from a man between 65 and 79 years old with active COVID-19. CDR3 bases: TGTGCCAGTAGTGGGGGGTTTGGCGGTCGGTACGAGCAGTACTTC. Amino acids: CASSGGFGGRYEQYF.